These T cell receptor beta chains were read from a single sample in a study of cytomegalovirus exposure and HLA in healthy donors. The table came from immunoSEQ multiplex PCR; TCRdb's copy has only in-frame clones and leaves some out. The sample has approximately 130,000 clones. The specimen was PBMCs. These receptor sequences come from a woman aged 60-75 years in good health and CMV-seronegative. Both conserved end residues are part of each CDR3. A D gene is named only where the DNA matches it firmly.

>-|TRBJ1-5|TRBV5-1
CASSLVARLSGGNQPQHF
TGCGCCAGCAGCTTGGTGGCCAGGCTGTCGGGGGGCAATCAGCCCCAGCATTTT
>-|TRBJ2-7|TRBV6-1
CASSEAEGYEQYF
TGTGCCAGCAGTGAAGCGGAGGGCTACGAGCAGTACTTC
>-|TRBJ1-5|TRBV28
CASTPLLTSQPQHF
TGTGCCAGCACCCCACTACTCACGAGCCAGCCCCAGCATTTT
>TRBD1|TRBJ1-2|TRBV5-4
CASSLEGDRGGYTF
TGTGCCAGCAGCTTGGAGGGGGACAGGGGTGGCTACACCTTC
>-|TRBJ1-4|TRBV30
CAWSKGWSNEKLFF
TGTGCCTGGAGTAAGGGGTGGTCTAATGAAAAACTGTTTTTT
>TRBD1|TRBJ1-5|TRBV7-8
CASSLVGGAGSQPQHF
TGTGCCAGCAGCTTAGTAGGGGGCGCGGGGTCTCAGCCCCAGCATTTT
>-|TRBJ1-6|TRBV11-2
CASSAGTGLSSYNSPLHF
TGTGCCAGCAGCGCAGGTACAGGGCTTAGCTCCTATAATTCACCCCTCCACTTT
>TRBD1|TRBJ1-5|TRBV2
CASSVGTIGTGVDSNQPQHF
TGTGCCAGCAGTGTTGGGACAATCGGGACAGGGGTAGATAGCAATCAGCCCCAGCATTTT
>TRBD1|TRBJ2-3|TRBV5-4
CASSSSPGQGALDTQYF
TGTGCCAGCAGCTCCAGTCCGGGACAGGGGGCTCTCGATACGCAGTATTTT
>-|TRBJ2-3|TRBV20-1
CSGRGTDTQYF
TGCAGTGGTCGGGGAACAGATACGCAGTATTTT
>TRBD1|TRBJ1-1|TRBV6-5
CASSYGTGGNTEAFF
TGTGCCAGCAGTTATGGGACAGGGGGGAACACTGAAGCTTTCTTT
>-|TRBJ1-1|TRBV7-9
CASSGAGMADTEAFF
TGTGCCAGCAGCGGGGCAGGGATGGCGGACACTGAAGCTTTCTTT
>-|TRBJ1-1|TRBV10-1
CASSEQINTEAFF
TGCGCCAGCAGTGAACAGATTAACACTGAAGCTTTCTTT
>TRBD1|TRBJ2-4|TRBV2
CASRPVHPGQDLNF
TGTGCCAGCAGGCCCGTTCATCCGGGACAGGATTTGAACTTC
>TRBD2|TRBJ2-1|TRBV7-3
CASSWTTSGGSNEQFF
TGTGCCAGCAGCTGGACAACTAGCGGGGGGTCCAATGAGCAGTTCTTC
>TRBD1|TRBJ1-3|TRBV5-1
CASSQDRASSGTIYF
TGCGCCAGCAGCCAGGACAGGGCCAGTTCGGGCACCATATATTTT
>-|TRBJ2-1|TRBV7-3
CASSLGGEQFF
TGTGCCAGCAGCTTAGGAGGTGAGCAGTTCTTC
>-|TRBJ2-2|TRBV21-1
CASSKVGSGIGTGELFF
-
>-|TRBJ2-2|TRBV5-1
CASSLLGDTGELFF
TGCGCCAGCAGCTTGTTAGGGGACACCGGGGAGCTGTTTTTT
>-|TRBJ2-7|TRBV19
CASSSQRAYEQYF
TGTGCCAGTAGTTCCCAGCGGGCCTACGAGCAGTACTTC
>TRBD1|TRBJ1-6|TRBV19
CASSYATGVNSPLHF
TGTGCCAGTAGTTATGCGACAGGGGTTAATTCACCCCTCCACTTT
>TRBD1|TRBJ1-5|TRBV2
CASCDRELTQHF
TGTGCCAGCTGCGACAGGGAATTGACCCAGCATTTT
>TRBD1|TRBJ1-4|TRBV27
CASSNRGLPNEKLFF
TGTGCCAGCAGTAACAGGGGGCTGCCGAATGAAAAACTGTTTTTT
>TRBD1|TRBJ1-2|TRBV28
CASSLGTGGDGYTF
TGTGCCAGCAGTTTAGGGACAGGGGGCGATGGCTACACCTTC
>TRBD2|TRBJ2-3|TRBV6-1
CASSNRDYYYTQYF
TGTGCCAGCAGTAACCGGGACTACTACTATACGCAGTATTTT
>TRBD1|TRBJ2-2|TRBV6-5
CASSRTLDRGGELFF
TGTGCCAGCAGTCGTACACTGGACAGGGGCGGGGAGCTGTTTTTT
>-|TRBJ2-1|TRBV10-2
CASSGTPVRNEQFF
TGCGCCAGCAGCGGGACTCCGGTACGCAATGAGCAGTTCTTC
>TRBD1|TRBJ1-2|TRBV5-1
CASSQTGDRGYGYTF
TGCGCCAGCAGCCAGACGGGAGACAGGGGCTATGGCTACACCTTC
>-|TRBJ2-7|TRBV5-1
CASSSDLSEQYF
TGCGCCAGCAGCTCGGATCTGAGCGAGCAGTACTTC
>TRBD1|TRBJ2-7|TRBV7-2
CASSLVQGAYEQYF
TGTGCCAGCAGCTTAGTACAGGGGGCGTACGAGCAGTACTTC
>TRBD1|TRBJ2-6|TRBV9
CASSVRVGQSFSGANVLTF
TGTGCCAGCAGCGTAAGGGTGGGACAGAGTTTTTCTGGGGCCAACGTCCTGACTTTC
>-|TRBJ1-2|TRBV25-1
CASRLGSNYGYTF
TGTGCCAGCAGGTTAGGGAGTAACTATGGCTACACCTTC
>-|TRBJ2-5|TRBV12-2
CASRLSAGKARQYF
TGTGCAAGTCGCTTAAGTGCAGGGAAAGCGAGGCAGTACTTC
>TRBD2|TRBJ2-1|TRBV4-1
CASSQRARREGGNEQFF
TGCGCCAGCAGCCAACGGGCGCGGCGGGAGGGGGGGAATGAGCAGTTCTTC
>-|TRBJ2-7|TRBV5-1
CASSFLATYEQYF
TGCGCCAGCAGCTTTTTAGCTACCTACGAGCAGTACTTC
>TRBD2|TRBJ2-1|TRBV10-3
CAISDPWAGGFNEQFF
TGTGCCATCAGTGATCCTTGGGCGGGAGGGTTTAATGAGCAGTTCTTC
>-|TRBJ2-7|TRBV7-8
CASSLATGHIPYEQYF
TGTGCCAGCAGCTTAGCTACGGGACATATCCCGTACGAGCAGTACTTC
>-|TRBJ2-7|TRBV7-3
CASSSTHGEQYF
TGTGCCAGCAGCTCTACCCACGGCGAGCAGTACTTC